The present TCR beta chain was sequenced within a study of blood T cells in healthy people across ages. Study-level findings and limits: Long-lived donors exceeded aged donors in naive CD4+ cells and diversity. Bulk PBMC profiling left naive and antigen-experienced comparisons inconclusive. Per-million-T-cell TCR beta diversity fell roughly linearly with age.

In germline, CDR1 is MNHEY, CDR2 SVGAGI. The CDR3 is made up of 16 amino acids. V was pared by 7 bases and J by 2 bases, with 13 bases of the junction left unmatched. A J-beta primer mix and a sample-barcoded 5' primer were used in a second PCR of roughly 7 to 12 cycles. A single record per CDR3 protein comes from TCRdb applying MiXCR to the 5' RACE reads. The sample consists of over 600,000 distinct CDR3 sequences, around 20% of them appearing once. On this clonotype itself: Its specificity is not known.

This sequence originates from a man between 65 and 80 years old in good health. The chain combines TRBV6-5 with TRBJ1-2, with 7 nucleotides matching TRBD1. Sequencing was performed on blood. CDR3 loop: CASTAVRTGGNYGYTF. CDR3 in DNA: TGTGCCAGCACCGCTGTCCGGACAGGAGGGAACTATGGCTACACCTTC.